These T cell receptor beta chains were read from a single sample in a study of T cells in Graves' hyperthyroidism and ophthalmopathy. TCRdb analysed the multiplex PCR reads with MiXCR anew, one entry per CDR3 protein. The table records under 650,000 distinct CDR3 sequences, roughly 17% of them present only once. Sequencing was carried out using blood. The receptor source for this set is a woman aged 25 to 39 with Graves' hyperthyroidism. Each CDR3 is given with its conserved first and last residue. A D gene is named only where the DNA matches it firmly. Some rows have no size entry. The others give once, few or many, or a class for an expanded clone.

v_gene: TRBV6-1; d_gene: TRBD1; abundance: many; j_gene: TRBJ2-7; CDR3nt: TGTGCCAGCAGCCATCCGGGACAGGGGTTCGACTACGAGCAGTACTTC; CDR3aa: CASSHPGQGFDYEQYF
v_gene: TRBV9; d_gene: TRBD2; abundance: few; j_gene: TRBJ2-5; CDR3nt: TGTGCCAGCAGCGCGGGCGGGAGTAGGCAAGAGACCCAGTACTTC; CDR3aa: CASSAGGSRQETQYF
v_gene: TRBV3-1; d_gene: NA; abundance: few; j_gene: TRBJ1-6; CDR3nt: TGTGCCAGCAGCCTTCGTCCATTACCCCTCCACTTT; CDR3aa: CASSLRPLPLHF
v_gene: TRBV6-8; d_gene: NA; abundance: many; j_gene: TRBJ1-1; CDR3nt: TGTGCCAGCAGTTACGGGGCCGGGAACACTGAAGCTTTCTTT; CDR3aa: CASSYGAGNTEAFF
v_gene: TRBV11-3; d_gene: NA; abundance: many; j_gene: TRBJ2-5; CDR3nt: TGTGCCAGCAGCTTGGGGTTTGGGGCTAGCGAAGAGACCCAGTACTTC; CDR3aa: CASSLGFGASEETQYF
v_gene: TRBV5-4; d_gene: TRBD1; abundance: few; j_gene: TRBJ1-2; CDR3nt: TGTGCCAGCAGCTTGGAAGGGGGCTTTTACTATGGCTACACCTTC; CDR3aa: CASSLEGGFYYGYTF
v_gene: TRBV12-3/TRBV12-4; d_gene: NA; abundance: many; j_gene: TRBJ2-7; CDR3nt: TGTGCCAGCAGTATCCGACAAATGGACGAGCAGTACTTC; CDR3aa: CASSIRQMDEQYF
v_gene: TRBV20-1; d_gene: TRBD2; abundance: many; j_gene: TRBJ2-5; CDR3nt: TGCAGTGCTAGAGTAGTAGCGGGAGGAGACCAGTACTTC; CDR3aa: CSARVVAGGDQYF
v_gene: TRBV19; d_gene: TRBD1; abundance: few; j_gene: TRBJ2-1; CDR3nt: TGTGCCAGTAGTATCGCCGGACAGGGCAGCGGGAATGAGCAGTTCTTC; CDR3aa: CASSIAGQGSGNEQFF
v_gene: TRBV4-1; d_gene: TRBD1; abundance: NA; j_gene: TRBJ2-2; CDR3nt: TGCGCCAGCAATGAAGGACAGGGGCACACCGGGGAGCTGTTTTTT; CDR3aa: CASNEGQGHTGELFF
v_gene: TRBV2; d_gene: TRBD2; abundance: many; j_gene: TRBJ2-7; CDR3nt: TGTGCCAGCAGGTCAGCGGGAGTTTCAACGCACTACGAGCAGTACTTC; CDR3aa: CASRSAGVSTHYEQYF
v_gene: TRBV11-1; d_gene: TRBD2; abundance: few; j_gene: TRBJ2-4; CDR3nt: TGTGCCAGCAGCCGGCGGACTAGCGGGACACCTCTAGCCAAAAACATTCAGTACTTC; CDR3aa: CASSRRTSGTPLAKNIQYF
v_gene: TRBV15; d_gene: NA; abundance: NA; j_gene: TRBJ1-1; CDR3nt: TGTGCCACCAGCAGAGATTGGATGGGGAGACCTGAAGCTTTCTTT; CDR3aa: CATSRDWMGRPEAFF
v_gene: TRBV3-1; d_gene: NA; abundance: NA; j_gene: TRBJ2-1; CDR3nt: TGTGCCAGCAGCCCCGAAAGGAAGTCCGTCAAGCCCTACAATGAGCAGTTCGCCAATGAGCAGTTCTTC; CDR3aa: CASSPERKSVKPYNEQFANEQFF
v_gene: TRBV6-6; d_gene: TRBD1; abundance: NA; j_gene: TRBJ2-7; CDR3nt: TGTGCCAGCAGTTACTCCCGACAGGGCCCCGGGCAGTACTTC; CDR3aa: CASSYSRQGPGQYF
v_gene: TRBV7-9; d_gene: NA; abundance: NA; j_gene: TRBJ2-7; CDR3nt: TGTGCCAGCAAGGGGAGCGAGCAGTACTTC; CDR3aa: CASKGSEQYF
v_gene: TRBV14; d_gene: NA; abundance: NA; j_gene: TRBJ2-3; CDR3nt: TGTGCCAGCAGCCAAATTTGGACAACTAGCACAGATACGCAGTATTTT; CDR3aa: CASSQIWTTSTDTQYF